A single T cell receptor beta chain is shown here with its context. This specimen comes from a study of technical replicates of blood from several donors. This CDR3 contains 18 residues. The ends lost 5 bases at V and 1 base at J; junction bases unmatched: 12. The germline V gene has CDR1 ENHRY and CDR2 SYGVKD. The protocol was immunoSEQ multiplex PCR, while the TCRdb copy is restricted to in-frame clones and leaves out a portion. The profile shows about 97,000 clones, roughly 95% of them singletons. Specimen: T cells isolated from PBMCs. The chain employs TRBV10-3 and TRBJ2-7, with 12 bases matching TRBD1. The clonotype was recovered from a human donor in good health. The DNA for the CDR3 is TGTGCCATCAGTTCGCCGGGACAGGGGGCACGAGGGTCCTACGAGCAGTACTTC. Protein sequence: CAISSPGQGARGSYEQYF.